This entry is about one T cell receptor beta chain. What it recognizes is unknown. The CDR3 runs 16 residues. Germline V gene data show CDR1 as SGHDT and CDR2 as YYEEEE. V was clipped by 5 bases and J by 7 bases; unmatched bases: 14. Second-dose schedules of about 4 or about 12 weeks were combined. The sample originates from a study of T cell responses to AZD1222 COVID-19 vaccine. Study observations and caveats: Spike-specific TCR breadth and depth went up after people got two AZD1222 doses. Donors skewed white British and female; clonal diversity was possibly underestimated.

Libraries were prepared by immunoSEQ multiplex PCR; TCRdb keeps only in-frame clonotypes and omits some of them. The sample includes some 130,000 clones, 90% to 95% of them seen just once. This TCR was recovered from an adult who received the AZD1222 COVID-19 vaccine. The V call is TRBV5-6, the J call TRBJ1-4, with TRBD1 matching 7 bases. Sample: peripheral blood, taken 28 days after the second AZD1222 dose. CDR3 in DNA: TGTGCCAGCAGGTTGAGACGAGGTAGACAGGGTGAAAAACTGTTTTTT. Amino acids: CASRLRRGRQGEKLFF.